Described below is a single T cell receptor beta chain sequence and its context. Original methodology: Researchers report that nucleated cell counts were estimated from reference gene primer amplification. Using immunoSEQ multiplex PCR, the repertoire was profiled, and TCRdb retains in-frame clones only, with some absent. Clone size and the V and J calls come from that table; the DNA yielded D and trimming. Of roughly 40,000 clones listed, almost 85% were seen once; the top ten hold about 9.3%. This entry is derived from a study of blood T cell repertoires in COVID-19. Study background: Specimens from acute and convalescent COVID-19 originated in the United States, Italy and Spain. The analysed material was cDNA or gDNA that came from T cells, B-cell-depleted T cells, or PBMCs.

Germline CDR1 reads MDHEN; CDR2 reads SYDVKM. The junction had 15 bases not matched to a gene; V was cut back by 6 bases and J by 0 bases. The CDR3 has 19 residues. The chain is built from TRBV28 and TRBJ2-7; 12 bases match TRBD2. Sequenced: peripheral blood. The sequence was collected from a human donor in a cohort sampled during active COVID-19. The CDR3 nucleotides read TGTGCCAGCAGGTATACCGGTGGACTAGCGGGGTCGAGCTCCTACGAGCAGTACTTC. It codes for CASRYTGGLAGSSSYEQYF.